What follows are 29 T cell receptor beta chains derived from one specimen sequenced in a study of cytomegalovirus exposure and HLA in healthy donors (dated by TCRdb to 2015 to 2018). Libraries were built with the immunoSEQ multiplex PCR assay. For the multiplex PCR, a mixture combining 60 forward primers for TCR Vbeta segments and 13 reverse primers for TCR Jbeta segments was used. Not all clones reach the TCRdb copy of this immuneACCESS table, which keeps in-frame sequences only. Checked studies attribute under half of the gap to unresolved V genes and leave the rest unexplained. Across this sample there are 150,000 to 200,000 clones, with around four fifths seen only once. 1% of the sample lies in the top ten. The sequencing sample was made of PBMCs. The receptors stem from a woman aged 45-60 years in good health and CMV-seropositive.

DNA for the CDR3: TGTGCCAGCAGCCAAGAACAGGGACGGGAAAAACTGTTTTTT. As protein: CASSQEQGREKLFF. V usage is TRBV4-2 and J usage is TRBJ1-4; D is possibly TRBD1 (6 bases). This CDR3 has 14 amino acids. Germline loops: CDR1 LGHNA, CDR2 YNFKEQ. V was trimmed by 0 bases and J by 8 bases, leaving 10 bases between them.

V usage is TRBV5-4 and J usage is TRBJ2-3; 7 nucleotides line up with TRBD1. The V and J ends lost 2 bases and 2 bases, in that order; junction bases with no gene match: 14. Per germline, CDR1 SGHNT and CDR2 YYREEE (reference sequence). This CDR3 has 18 residues. The CDR3 sequence is CASSFSPTGAVNTDTQYF. The CDR3, as DNA: TGTGCCAGCAGCTTTTCCCCTACAGGGGCTGTGAACACAGATACGCAGTATTTT.

Only a few counts were recorded for this clone. The CDR3 nucleotides are TGTGCCAGCAGCCCGTACATGGTTTCAACTAATGAAAAACTGTTTTTT. Residues: CASSPYMVSTNEKLFF. The rearrangement uses TRBV9 and TRBJ1-4; D is undetermined. In germline, CDR1 is SGDLS, CDR2 YYNGEE. The V and J ends lost 4 bases and 0 bases respectively, with 13 bases between them. The CDR3 has 16 amino acids. The complete variable domain, with remaining parts taken from reference TRBV9 and TRBJ1-4, reads DSGVTQTPKHLITATGQRVTLRCSPRSGDLSVYWYQQSLDQGLQFLIQYYNGEERAKGNILERFSAQQFPDLHSELNLSSLELGDSALYFCASSPYMVSTNEKLFFGSGTQLSVL.

The chain combines TRBV5-1 with TRBJ2-3, with D perhaps TRBD2 (6 bases). CDR1 is SGHRS, CDR2 YFSETQ, per germline. Trimming shortened V by 5 bases and J by 4 bases, and 11 bases separated the two germline ends. The CDR3 consists of 13 residues. In nucleotides, the CDR3 is TGCGCCAGCAGAATCTCGGGGGCAGATACGCAGTATTTT. Protein product: CASRISGADTQYF.

The chain is built from TRBV5-1 and TRBJ1-4; no clear D gene. Germline V gene lookup returns CDR1 SGHRS and CDR2 YFSETQ. V was trimmed by 0 bases and J by 8 bases, leaving 8 bases between them. This CDR3 spans 13 amino acids. CDR3 in amino acids: CASSLGAGEKLFF. CDR3 sequence (DNA): TGCGCCAGCAGCTTGGGGGCGGGGGAAAAACTGTTTTTT.

This clone was seen only a few times. The chain has TRBV11-2 and TRBJ2-1; 8 nucleotides line up with TRBD2. Looked up from germline, CDR1 is SGHAT and CDR2 is FQNNGV. The length of the CDR3 is 15 residues. The junction had 7 bases not matched to a gene; V was cut back by 5 bases and J by 4 bases. The CDR3: CASSPTSGSYNEQFF. As DNA, the CDR3 is TGTGCCAGCAGCCCTACTAGCGGATCATACAATGAGCAGTTCTTC. The whole variable domain, remainder taken from reference TRBV11-2 and TRBJ2-1, is EAGVAQSPRYKIIEKRQSVAFWCNPISGHATLYWYQQILGQGPKLLIQFQNNGVVDDSQLPKDRFSAERLKGVDSTLKIQPAKLEDSAVYLCASSPTSGSYNEQFFGPGTRLTVL.

This clone was picked up a small number of times. This chain links TRBV6-5 with TRBJ1-6; TRBD1 might be the D (6 bases). The CDR3 loop spans 15 amino acids. Trimming pared 7 bases from V and 7 bases from J, leaving 17 bases between. From germline, CDR1 is MNHEY and CDR2 SVGAGI. In nucleotides, the CDR3 is TGTGCCAGCAAACTGACAGGCACTTACAATTCACCCCTCCACTTT. Its protein product is CASKLTGTYNSPLHF.

The V and J genes are TRBV7-9 and TRBJ2-7, with a tentative D call TRBD1 (5 bases). CDR1 is SEHNR and CDR2 is FQNEAQ in the germline V gene (reference sequence). The CDR3 spans 12 residues. Trimming left V 0 bases short and J 12 bases short, with 12 bases between. This CDR3 is CASSLALGQLYF. CDR3 in DNA: TGTGCCAGCAGCTTAGCCCTGGGGCAGTTGTACTTC.

V and J are TRBV28 and TRBJ2-5; 8 nucleotides agree with TRBD2. J gave up 11 bases and V 7 bases, and 15 bases lay outside the gene matches. CDR3 length: 14 residues. Per germline, CDR1 MDHEN and CDR2 SYDVKM. The CDR3 nucleotides read TGTGCCAGCACCCAATGGGGACTAGTCCGGGAGCAGTACTTC. Encoded protein: CASTQWGLVREQYF.

The chain carries TRBV29-1 and TRBJ2-7; TRBD1 matches at 8 bases. Germline CDR1 is SQVTM and CDR2 is ANQGSEA. Trimming cost V 5 bases and J 2 bases; bases outside gene matches: 5. The CDR3 covers 13 residues. DNA of the CDR3: TGCAGCGTTACCCGGACAGGGACCTACGAGCAGTACTTC. Translation gives CSVTRTGTYEQYF.

This clone was detected once. One end of the junction varies from germline; a read error may be responsible. The V call is TRBV7-9, the J call TRBJ1-1; 8 positions match TRBD1. The CDR3 totals 16 residues. The germline V gene encodes CDR1 SEHNR and CDR2 FQNEAQ (reference sequence). The CDR3 DNA follows: TGTTCCAGCAGCCCGTGGACAGGGAGGGGCGACACTGAAGCTTTCTTT. Protein product: CSSSPWTGRGDTEAFF.

The chain employs TRBV19 and TRBJ2-1; D is undetermined. The CDR3 consists of 13 residues. Germline CDR1 reads LNHDA; CDR2 reads SQIVND (reference sequence). Trimming cost V 6 bases and J 7 bases, with 13 bases left between them. The CDR3 DNA reads TGTGCCAGTAGACTTATCGGCGGAAATGAGCAGTTCTTC. This encodes CASRLIGGNEQFF. Looking up the rest from reference TRBV19 and TRBJ2-1 gives the full variable domain: DGGITQSPKYLFRKEGQNVTLSCEQNLNHDAMYWYRQDPGQGLRLIYYSQIVNDFQKGDIAEGYSVSREKKESFPLTVTSAQKNPTAFYLCASRLIGGNEQFFGPGTRLTVL.

This chain uses TRBV27 with TRBJ2-4, with 9 positions matching TRBD2. The CDR3 is 15 amino acids. CDR1 and CDR2 from the germline V gene are MNHEY and SMNVEV (reference sequence). V lost 6 bases, J lost 5 bases, and 8 bases stayed unmatched. The CDR3 region is CASRPAASGENIQYF. The CDR3 DNA is TGTGCCAGCAGGCCAGCGGCTAGCGGGGAAAACATTCAGTACTTC.

The rearrangement links TRBV10-3 to TRBJ1-5; the D gene is possibly TRBD1 (6 bases). V dropped 0 bases and J dropped 7 bases, with 16 bases sitting between them. The germline V gene has CDR1 ENHRY and CDR2 SYGVKD. This CDR3 comprises 16 residues. CDR3 residues: CAISESFNRVGQPQHF. DNA of the CDR3: TGTGCCATCAGTGAGTCGTTCAACAGGGTAGGGCAGCCCCAGCATTTT.

As for this clone: The sample carries other DNA sequences with the same CDR3. Written as DNA, the CDR3 is TGTGCCAGCACCACTGCCCCGGGACAGGTTAATTACTATGGCTACACCTTC. Its translation is CASTTAPGQVNYYGYTF. This chain uses TRBV28 with TRBJ1-2; 8 nucleotides align to TRBD1. Germline V lookup: CDR1 MDHEN, CDR2 SYDVKM. With 7 bases clipped from V and 3 bases from J, the junction kept 16 bases outside the gene matches. The CDR3 spans 17 residues.

The chain has TRBV28 and TRBJ2-2; a weak D match, TRBD2 (7 bases). Germline assignment: CDR1 MDHEN and CDR2 SYDVKM. With 3 bases removed from V and 7 bases from J, the gap between germline ends came to 15 bases. CDR3 length equals 15 residues. Here the CDR3 DNA reads TGTGCCAGCAGTTTCGTTCGGGGGGCTGGCGGGGAGCTGTTTTTT. Amino acid sequence: CASSFVRGAGGELFF.

This chain connects TRBV19 to TRBJ1-1; TRBD1 is a possible D gene (6 bases). V was pared by 4 bases and J by 0 bases, with 15 bases between. This CDR3 spans 16 amino acids. Germline CDR1 and CDR2: LNHDA and SQIVND (reference sequence). CDR3 sequence (DNA): TGTGCCAGTAGTAGGGATACCGGGACAATGAACACTGAAGCTTTCTTT. Translating it yields CASSRDTGTMNTEAFF. Variable domain in full (rest from reference TRBV19 and TRBJ1-1): DGGITQSPKYLFRKEGQNVTLSCEQNLNHDAMYWYRQDPGQGLRLIYYSQIVNDFQKGDIAEGYSVSREKKESFPLTVTSAQKNPTAFYLCASSRDTGTMNTEAFFGQGTRLTVV.

The chain links TRBV23-1 to TRBJ2-7; 7 positions agree with TRBD1. TRBV23-1 carries the ORF label, with uncertain function. Unmatched junction bases numbered 8, after V lost 0 bases and J lost 0 bases. The CDR3 consists of 17 residues. In nucleotides, the CDR3 is TGCGCCAGCAGTCAATCGAAGGGGGCCCTCCTCTCCTACGAGCAGTACTTC. Translation: CASSQSKGALLSYEQYF.

Comments on this clone: An end of the junction does not agree with germline; a read error may underlie this. The V call is TRBV5-1, the J call TRBJ2-5; 10 bases agree with TRBD2. CDR1 SGHRS and CDR2 YFSETQ come from the germline V gene. This CDR3 is 15 amino acids long. This CDR3 is CASSLAISGGSDLDF. CDR3 in DNA: TGCGCCAGCAGCTTGGCCATTAGCGGGGGGTCCGATTTGGACTTC.

On this clone itself: The same CDR3 also results from other DNA sequences found in this sample. J is TRBJ1-5 and V is TRBV19; 10 positions agree with TRBD1. Germline assignment: CDR1 LNHDA and CDR2 SQIVND (reference sequence). J was trimmed by 0 bases and V by 3 bases; bases with no gene match: 8. The CDR3 totals 18 residues. This CDR3 is CASSIGGTGVFSNQPQHF. Here the CDR3 DNA reads TGTGCCAGTAGTATCGGCGGGACAGGGGTTTTTAGCAATCAGCCCCAGCATTTT.

This clone showed up just a few times. The chain links TRBV5-6 to TRBJ2-1; 8 nucleotides line up with TRBD2. Trimming removed 4 bases from V and 3 bases from J; junction bases left unmatched: 9. In germline, CDR1 is SGHDT, CDR2 YYEEEE. This CDR3 has 16 residues. The CDR3 region is CASSDPSGPNYNEQFF. For the CDR3, the DNA is TGTGCCAGCAGCGACCCTAGCGGGCCTAACTACAATGAGCAGTTCTTC.

V gene TRBV9 combines with J gene TRBJ2-3; D remains unclear. The CDR3 runs to 15 residues. V shed 4 bases and J shed 3 bases, with 15 bases lying between them. Per the germline V gene, CDR1 is SGDLS and CDR2 is YYNGEE. This CDR3 reads CASSPLLDETDTQYF. The CDR3 region has the DNA TGTGCCAGCAGCCCCCTGCTAGACGAGACAGATACGCAGTATTTT. Full variable domain (missing parts from reference TRBV9 and TRBJ2-3): DSGVTQTPKHLITATGQRVTLRCSPRSGDLSVYWYQQSLDQGLQFLIQYYNGEERAKGNILERFSAQQFPDLHSELNLSSLELGDSALYFCASSPLLDETDTQYFGPGTRLTVL.

This chain uses TRBV10-3 with TRBJ2-1; 8 bases are shared with TRBD1. Unmatched junction bases numbered 5, after V lost 0 bases and J lost 4 bases. The CDR3 contains 16 residues. The germline gives CDR1 ENHRY, CDR2 SYGVKD. CDR3 sequence: CAISESMGQEYNEQFF. The CDR3 DNA is TGTGCCATCAGTGAGTCCATGGGACAGGAGTACAATGAGCAGTTCTTC.

The gene calls are TRBV7-9 and TRBJ1-5, with TRBD1 matching over 7 bases. This CDR3 region has 15 residues. V lost 5 bases and J lost 1; bases outside the gene matches: 5. Germline CDR1 is SEHNR and CDR2 is FQNEAQ (reference sequence). The CDR3 DNA reads as TGTGCCAGCAGCCTAGGGACAGCCAGCAATCAGCCCCAGCATTTT. Protein: CASSLGTASNQPQHF.

V gene TRBV9 combines with J gene TRBJ2-7, with 7 bases fitting TRBD1. The CDR3 is made up of 14 amino acids. J gave up 6 bases and V 3 bases, and 9 bases lay outside the gene matches. The germline CDR1 and CDR2 sequences are SGDLS and YYNGEE. CDR3 sequence: CASSETGLLVEQYF. CDR3 sequence (DNA): TGTGCCAGCAGCGAGACAGGGCTCTTAGTCGAGCAGTACTTC. Variable domain in full (rest from reference TRBV9 and TRBJ2-7): DSGVTQTPKHLITATGQRVTLRCSPRSGDLSVYWYQQSLDQGLQFLIQYYNGEERAKGNILERFSAQQFPDLHSELNLSSLELGDSALYFCASSETGLLVEQYFGPGTRLTVT.

The V and J genes are TRBV7-8 and TRBJ2-5, with 7 bases matching TRBD1. The J call is uncertain, as TRBJ2-7 better fits the DNA end. This CDR3 region has 14 residues. Germline CDR1 SGHVS, CDR2 FQNEAQ. CDR3 sequence reads: CASSLGDRIYEQYF. The CDR3 DNA sequence: TGTGCCAGCAGCTTGGGGGACAGAATCTACGAGCAGTACTTC.

The V gene is TRBV5-4, the J gene TRBJ2-3; 7 bases match TRBD1. CDR1 and CDR2 (germline): SGHNT, YYREEE (reference sequence). This CDR3 region has 15 residues. With V trimmed by 4 bases and J by 9 bases, 14 bases remained unmatched. CDR3: CASSRSRTGHRTQYF. CDR3 coding DNA: TGTGCCAGCAGCCGAAGCAGGACAGGTCATCGAACGCAGTATTTT. The whole variable domain, filled in from reference TRBV5-4 and TRBJ2-3, reads ETGVTQSPTHLIKTRGQQVTLRCSSQSGHNTVSWYQQALGQGPQFIFQYYREEENGRGNFPPRFSGLQFPNYSSELNVNALELDDSALYLCASSRSRTGHRTQYFGPGTRLTVL.

The chain carries TRBV14 and TRBJ1-1, with TRBD1 matching over 12 bases. The CDR3 consists of 15 residues. V lost 4 bases and J lost 11; bases outside the gene matches: 11. In germline, CDR1 is SGHDN, CDR2 FVKESK. The CDR3, as DNA: TGTGCCAGCAGCCGACTAGCCCCGGGACAGGGGGCCGCTTTCTTT. Protein sequence: CASSRLAPGQGAAFF.

This chain links TRBV4-3 with TRBJ2-3; the match to TRBD2 covers 8 bases. The ends lost 3 bases at V and 0 bases at J; junction bases unmatched: 2. This CDR3 comprises 15 residues. Germline-derived CDR1 and CDR2 are LGHNA and YSLEER. Here the CDR3 DNA reads TGCGCCAGCAGCCAGAGACTAGCGAGCACAGATACGCAGTATTTT. It codes for CASSQRLASTDTQYF.